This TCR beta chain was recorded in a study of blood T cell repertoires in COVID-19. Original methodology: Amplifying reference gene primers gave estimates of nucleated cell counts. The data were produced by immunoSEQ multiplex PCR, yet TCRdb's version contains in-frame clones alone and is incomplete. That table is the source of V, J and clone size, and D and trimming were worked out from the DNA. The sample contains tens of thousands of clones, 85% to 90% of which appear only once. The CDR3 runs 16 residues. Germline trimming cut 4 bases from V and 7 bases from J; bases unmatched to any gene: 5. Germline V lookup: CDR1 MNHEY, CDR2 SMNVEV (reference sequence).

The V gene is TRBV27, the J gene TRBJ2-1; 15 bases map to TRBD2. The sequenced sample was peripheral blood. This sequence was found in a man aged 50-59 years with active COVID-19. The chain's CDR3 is CASSSGTSGRSNEQFF. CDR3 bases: TGTGCCAGCAGTTCGGGGACTAGCGGGAGGTCTAATGAGCAGTTCTTC.